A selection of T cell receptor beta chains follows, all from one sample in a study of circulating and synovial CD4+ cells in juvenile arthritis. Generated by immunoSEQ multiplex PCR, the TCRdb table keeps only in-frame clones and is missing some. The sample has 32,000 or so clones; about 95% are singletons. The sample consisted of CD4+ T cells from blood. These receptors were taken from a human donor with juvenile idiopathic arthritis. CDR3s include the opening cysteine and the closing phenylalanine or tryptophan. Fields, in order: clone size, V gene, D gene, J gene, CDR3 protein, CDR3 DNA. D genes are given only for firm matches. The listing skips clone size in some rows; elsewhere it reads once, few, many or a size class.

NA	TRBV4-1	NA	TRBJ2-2	CASSSGLLANTGELFF	TGCGCCAGCAGCTCGGGACTTCTAGCGAACACCGGGGAGCTGTTTTTT
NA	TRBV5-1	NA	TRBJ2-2	CASSAGQPNTGELFF	TGCGCCAGCAGCGCCGGACAGCCGAACACCGGGGAGCTGTTTTTT
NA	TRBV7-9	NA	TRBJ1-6	CASERTTGNSPLHF	TGTGCCAGCGAAAGAACAACAGGGAATTCACCCCTCCACTTT
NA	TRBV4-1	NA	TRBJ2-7	CASSQDHLPREQYF	TGCGCCAGCAGCCAAGATCATCTACCGAGGGAGCAGTACTTC
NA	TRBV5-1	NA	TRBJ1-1	CASSQGTLNTEAFF	TGCGCCAGCTCTCAGGGTACGTTGAACACTGAAGCTTTCTTT
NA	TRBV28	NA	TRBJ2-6	CASNTAGANVLTF	TGTGCCAGCAACACCGCTGGGGCCAACGTCCTGACTTTC
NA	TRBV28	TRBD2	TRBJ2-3	CASSQITSGGPTQYF	TGTGCCAGCAGTCAGATCACTAGCGGGGGCCCTACGCAGTATTTT
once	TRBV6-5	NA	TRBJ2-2	CASSSTPHGELFF	TGTGCCAGCAGCTCAACACCGCACGGGGAGCTGTTTTTT
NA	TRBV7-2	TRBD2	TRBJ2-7	CASSSRAGGRREQYF	TGTGCCAGCAGCTCACGGGCGGGAGGGCGGCGGGAGCAGTACTTC
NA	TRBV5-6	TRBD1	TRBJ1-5	CASSLKGTVGNQPQHF	TGTGCCAGCAGCTTGAAAGGGACAGTTGGCAATCAGCCCCAGCATTTT
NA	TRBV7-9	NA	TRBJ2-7	CASSSQVGGWGHDGEQYF	TGTGCCAGCAGCTCCCAAGTTGGGGGATGGGGACACGATGGCGAGCAGTACTTC
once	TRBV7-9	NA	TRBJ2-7	CASSPGDEQYF	TGTGCCAGCAGCCCCGGGGACGAGCAGTACTTC
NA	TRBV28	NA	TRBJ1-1	CATDPGNTEAFF	TGTGCCACAGACCCAGGGAACACTGAAGCTTTCTTT
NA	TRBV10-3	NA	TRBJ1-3	CAISGGGNTIYF	TGTGCCATCAGCGGGGGGGGGAACACCATATATTTT
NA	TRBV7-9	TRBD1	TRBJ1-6	CASGTGPSSYNSPLHF	TGTGCCTCCGGGACAGGGCCGAGCTCCTATAATTCCCCCCTCCACTTT
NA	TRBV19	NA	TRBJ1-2	CASRFGEGVYGYTF	TGTGCCAGTCGCTTCGGCGAGGGGGTTTATGGCTACACCTTC
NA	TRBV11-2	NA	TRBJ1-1	CASSPQADRPRSNTEAFF	TGTGCCAGCAGCCCGCAAGCAGACAGGCCCCGGTCGAACACTGAAGCTTTCTTT
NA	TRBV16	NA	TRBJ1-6	CASSQSPPGANSPLHF	TGTGCCAGCAGCCAATCGCCACCAGGGGCAAATTCACCCCTCCACTTT
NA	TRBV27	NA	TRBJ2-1	CASSLRDSSYNEQFF	TGTGCCAGCAGCCTGCGGGACAGCTCCTACAATGAGCAGTTCTTC
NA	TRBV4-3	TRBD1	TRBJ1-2	CASSRTGGANGYTF	TGCGCCAGCAGCCGAACAGGGGGCGCGAATGGCTACACCTTC
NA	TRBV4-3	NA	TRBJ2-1	CASSHLRGANNEQFF	TGCGCCAGCAGCCACCTTCGGGGGGCTAACAATGAGCAGTTCTTC
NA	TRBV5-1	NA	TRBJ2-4	CASSLEQGGHIQYF	TGCGCCAGCAGCTTGGAACAGGGGGGGCACATTCAGTACTTC
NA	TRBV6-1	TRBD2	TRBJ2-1	CASSVGAGGRAGSSYNEQFF	TGTGCCAGCAGTGTCGGGGCTGGCGGGAGGGCCGGGAGCTCCTACAATGAGCAGTTCTTC
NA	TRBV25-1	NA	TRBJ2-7	CASRGRGLVEQYF	TGTGCCAGCAGGGGACGGGGGTTGGTCGAGCAGTACTTC
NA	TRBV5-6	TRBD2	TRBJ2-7	CASSGGPTSGGDSYEQYF	TGTGCCAGCAGCGGGGGCCCGACTAGCGGGGGGGATTCCTACGAGCAGTACTTC
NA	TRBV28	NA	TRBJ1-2	CASSWGEYGYTF	TGTGCCAGCAGTTGGGGGGAATATGGCTACACCTTC
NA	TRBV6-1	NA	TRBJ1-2	CASSEGGRSYTF	TGTGCCAGCAGTGAAGGGGGGCGTAGCTACACCTTC
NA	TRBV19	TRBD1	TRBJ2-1	CASSILGQGHNEQFF	TGTGCCAGTAGTATTCTGGGACAGGGCCACAATGAGCAGTTCTTC
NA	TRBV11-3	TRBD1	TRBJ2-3	CASSFDRASTDTQYF	TGTGCCAGCAGCTTTGACAGGGCAAGTACAGATACGCAGTATTTT
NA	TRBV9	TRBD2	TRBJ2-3	CASSVGVSGTTDTQYF	TGTGCCAGCAGCGTAGGGGTTAGCGGGACCACAGATACGCAGTATTTT
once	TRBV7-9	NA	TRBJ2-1	CASSFSSVYNEQFF	TGTGCCAGCAGCTTTTCTAGCGTTTACAATGAGCAGTTCTTC
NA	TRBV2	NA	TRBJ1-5	CASSEDRVSRPPQHF	TGTGCCAGCAGTGAAGACAGGGTATCGAGGCCGCCCCAGCATTTT
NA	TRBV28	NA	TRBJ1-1	CASSLIESEAFF	TGTGCCAGCAGTCTAATCGAGAGTGAAGCTTTCTTT
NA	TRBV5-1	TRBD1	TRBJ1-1	CASSLAQGAHTEAFF	TGCGCCAGCAGCTTGGCCCAGGGGGCGCATACTGAAGCTTTCTTT
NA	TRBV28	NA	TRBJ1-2	CASSRGGERYGYTF	TGTGCCAGCAGTCGAGGGGGGGAGCGCTATGGCTACACCTTC
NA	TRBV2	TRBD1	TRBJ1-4	CASRDSGGGWNEKLFF	TGTGCCAGCAGGGACTCAGGGGGCGGATGGAATGAAAAACTGTTTTTT